This paragraph reports one TCR beta chain. Its target is not known. Genomic DNA templated the TCR beta VDJ and CDR3 profiling. From the reads, TCRdb called clonotypes with MiXCR, one entry per CDR3 protein. Of approximately 170,000 distinct CDR3 sequences detected, around 60% appear once; the ten largest clones hold 45%. The source of the sample is a study of CD8+CD57+ T cells in acquired aplastic anemia. Study overall: Roughly 3 ug was the average amount of DNA from sorted CD4+ and CD8+ cells. Regarding the study as a whole: Patients and controls had CD8+ Simpson's diversity values that were not significantly distinct. There were some 27 CD8+ CDR3 sequences that occurred in both patients and controls.

Trimming removed 4 bases from V and 0 bases from J; junction bases left unmatched: 7. The CDR3 length is 18 residues. CDR1 SNHLY and CDR2 FYNNEI come from the germline V gene. The chain uses TRBV2 and TRBJ2-6, with 9 positions matching TRBD1. The clonotype originates from a human donor in good health. What was sequenced was sorted CD4+, CD8+, or CD8+CD57+ T cells (not recorded which) from PBMCs. CDR3 sequence reads: CASSGRGQGFSGANVLTF. As DNA, the CDR3 is TGTGCCAGCAGTGGCAGGGGACAGGGCTTCTCTGGGGCCAACGTCCTGACTTTC.